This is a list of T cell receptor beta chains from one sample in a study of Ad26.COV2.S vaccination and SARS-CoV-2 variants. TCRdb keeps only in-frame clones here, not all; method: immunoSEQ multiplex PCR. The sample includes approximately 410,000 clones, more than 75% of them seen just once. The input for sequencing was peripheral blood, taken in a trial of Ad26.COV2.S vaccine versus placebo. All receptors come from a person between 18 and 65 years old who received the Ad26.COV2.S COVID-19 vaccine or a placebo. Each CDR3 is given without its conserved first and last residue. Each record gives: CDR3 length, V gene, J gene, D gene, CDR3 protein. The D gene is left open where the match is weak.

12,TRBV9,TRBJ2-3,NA,ASSVVGGLDTQY
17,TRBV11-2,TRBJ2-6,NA,ASSLDHRGFFSGANVLT
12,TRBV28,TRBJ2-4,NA,ASNPAPAKNIQY
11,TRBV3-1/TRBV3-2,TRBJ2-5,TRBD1,ASRTGGEETQY
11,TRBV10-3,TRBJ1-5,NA,AIRMSLDQPQH
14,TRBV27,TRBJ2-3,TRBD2,ASVNRGGGSTDTQY
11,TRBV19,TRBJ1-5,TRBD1,ASSPTGVQPQH
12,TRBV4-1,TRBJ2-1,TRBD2,ASSQATSGGEQF
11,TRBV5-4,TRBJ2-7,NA,ASSLRGVYEQY
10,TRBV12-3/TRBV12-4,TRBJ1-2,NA,ASSFPGYGYT
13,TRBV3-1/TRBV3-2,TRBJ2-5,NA,ASSQGRTARETQY
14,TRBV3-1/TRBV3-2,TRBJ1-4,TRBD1,ASSQDRGQANEKLF
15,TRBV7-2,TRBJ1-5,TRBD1,ATQTGTGGAGNQPQH
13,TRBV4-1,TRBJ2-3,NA,ASSQVATVTDTQY
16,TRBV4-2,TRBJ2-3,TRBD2,ASSPMMVIAGDRDTQY
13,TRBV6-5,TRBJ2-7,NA,ASSYDQGSSYEQY
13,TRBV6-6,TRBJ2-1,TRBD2,ASTGRGGDNNEQF
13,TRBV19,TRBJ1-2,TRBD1,ASRPPGQGTAGYT
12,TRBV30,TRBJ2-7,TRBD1,AWGTGTVAYEQY
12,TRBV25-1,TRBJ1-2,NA,ASSNPGALYGYT
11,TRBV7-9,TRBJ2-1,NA,ASSLGGAYEQF
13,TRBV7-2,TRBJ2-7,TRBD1,ASSLGGQGSYEQY